This TCR beta chain was sequenced for a study of T cell changes during pregnancy in multiple sclerosis. Germline V CDR1 and CDR2: SGHTA, FQGNSA. The CDR3 covers 15 residues. Trimming shortened V by 3 bases and J by 6 bases, and 16 bases separated the two germline ends. The table came from immunoSEQ multiplex PCR; TCRdb's copy has only in-frame clones and leaves some out. The sample lists about 40,000 clones, around 94% seen once, with 1% to 1.5% in the top ten. This receptor was taken from a female donor with multiple sclerosis, enrolled in a pregnancy study. The source was peripheral blood, collected before pregnancy. The chain links TRBV7-2 to TRBJ2-3; no definite D call. Here the CDR3 reads CASSFSPSNSDTQYF. Written as DNA, the CDR3 is TGTGCCAGCAGCTTTAGTCCTAGTAACTCCGATACGCAGTATTTT.